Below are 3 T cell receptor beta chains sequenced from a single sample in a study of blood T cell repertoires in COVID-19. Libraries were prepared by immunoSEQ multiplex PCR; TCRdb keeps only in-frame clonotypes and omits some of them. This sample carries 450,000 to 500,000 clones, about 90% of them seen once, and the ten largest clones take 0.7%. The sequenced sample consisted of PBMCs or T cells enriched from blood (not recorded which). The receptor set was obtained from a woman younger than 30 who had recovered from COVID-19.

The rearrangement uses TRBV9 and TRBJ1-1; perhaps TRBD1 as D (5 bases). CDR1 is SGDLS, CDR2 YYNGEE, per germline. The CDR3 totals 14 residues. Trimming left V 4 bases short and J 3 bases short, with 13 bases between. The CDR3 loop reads CASSLRGMDTEAFF. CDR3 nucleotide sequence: TGTGCCAGCAGCCTGCGGGGGATGGACACTGAAGCTTTCTTT.

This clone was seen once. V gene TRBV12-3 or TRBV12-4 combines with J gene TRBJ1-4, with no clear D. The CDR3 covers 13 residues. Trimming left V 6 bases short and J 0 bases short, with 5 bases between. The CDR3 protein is CASSPATNEKLFF. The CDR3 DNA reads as TGTGCCAGCAGCCCCGCAACTAATGAAAAACTGTTTTTT.

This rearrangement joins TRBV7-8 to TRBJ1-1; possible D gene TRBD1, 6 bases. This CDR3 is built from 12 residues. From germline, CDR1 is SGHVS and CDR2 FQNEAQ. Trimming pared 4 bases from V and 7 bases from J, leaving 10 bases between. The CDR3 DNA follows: TGTGCCAGCAGCTACCAGGGGCTTGAAGCTTTCTTT. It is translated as CASSYQGLEAFF. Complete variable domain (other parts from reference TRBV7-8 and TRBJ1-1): GAGVSQSPRYKVAKRGQDVALRCDPISGHVSLFWYQQALGQGPEFLTYFQNEAQLDKSGLPSDRFFAERPEGSVSTLKIQRTQQEDSAVYLCASSYQGLEAFFGQGTRLTVV.